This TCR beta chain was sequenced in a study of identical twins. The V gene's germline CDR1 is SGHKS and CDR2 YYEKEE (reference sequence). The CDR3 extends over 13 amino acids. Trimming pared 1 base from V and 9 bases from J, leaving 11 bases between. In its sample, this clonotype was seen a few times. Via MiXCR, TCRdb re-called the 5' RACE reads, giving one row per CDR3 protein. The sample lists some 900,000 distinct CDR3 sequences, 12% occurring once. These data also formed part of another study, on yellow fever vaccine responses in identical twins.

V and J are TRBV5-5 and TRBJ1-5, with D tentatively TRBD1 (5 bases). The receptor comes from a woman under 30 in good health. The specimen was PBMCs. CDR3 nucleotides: TGTGCCAGCAGCTTGTGGGCAGGGAGGCCCCAGCATTTT. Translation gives CASSLWAGRPQHF.